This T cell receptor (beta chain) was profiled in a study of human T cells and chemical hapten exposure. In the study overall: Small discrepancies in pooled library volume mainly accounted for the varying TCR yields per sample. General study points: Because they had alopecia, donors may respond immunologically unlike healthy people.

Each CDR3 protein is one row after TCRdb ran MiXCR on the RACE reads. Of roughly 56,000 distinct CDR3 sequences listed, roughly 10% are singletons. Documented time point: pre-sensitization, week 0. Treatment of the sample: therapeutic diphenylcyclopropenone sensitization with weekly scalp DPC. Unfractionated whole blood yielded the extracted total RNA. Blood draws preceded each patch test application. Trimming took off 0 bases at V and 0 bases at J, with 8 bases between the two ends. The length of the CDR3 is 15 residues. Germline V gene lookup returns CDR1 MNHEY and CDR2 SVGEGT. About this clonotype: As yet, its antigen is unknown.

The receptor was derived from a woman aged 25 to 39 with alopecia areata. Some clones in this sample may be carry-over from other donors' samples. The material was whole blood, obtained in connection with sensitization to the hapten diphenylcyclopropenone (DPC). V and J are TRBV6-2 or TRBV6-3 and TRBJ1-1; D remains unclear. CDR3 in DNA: TGTGCCAGCAGTTACTCGACCCTTTTGAACACTGAAGCTTTCTTT. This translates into CASSYSTLLNTEAFF.